A selection of T cell receptor beta chains follows, all from one sample in a study of human versus mouse CDR3 diversity and MHC coevolution. The protocol was immunoSEQ multiplex PCR, while the TCRdb copy is restricted to in-frame clones and leaves out a portion. The sample lists some 82,000 clones, 93% occurring once. The sequenced material came from naive CD4+ T cells from blood. These receptors came from a person aged 25 to 75 in good health. Each CDR3 is given with its conserved first and last residue. The D gene is left open where the match is weak. Size values are once, few and many counts, or a class for expanded clones, and some rows have none.

CDR3aa	CDR3nt	abundance	d_gene	v_gene	j_gene
CASSYQGNTEAFF	TGTGCCAGCAGTTACCAGGGGAACACTGAAGCTTTCTTT	NA	NA	TRBV6-6	TRBJ1-1
CASSISPPYEQYF	TGTGCCAGTAGTATCTCCCCCCCCTACGAGCAGTACTTC	NA	NA	TRBV19	TRBJ2-7
CASSPTLQGGVGYTF	TGTGCCAGCTCACCAACCCTACAGGGGGGAGTTGGCTACACCTTC	once	TRBD1	TRBV18	TRBJ1-2
CASSKTGQGNPEAFF	TGTGCCAGCAGCAAAACGGGACAGGGTAATCCTGAAGCTTTCTTT	NA	NA	TRBV21-1	TRBJ1-1
CASSVDRAGELFF	TGCGCCAGCAGCGTCGACAGGGCCGGGGAGCTGTTTTTT	once	TRBD1	TRBV5-1	TRBJ2-2
CASSLLALAGQTYEQYF	TGTGCCAGCAGTTTACTTGCTCTAGCGGGACAGACCTACGAGCAGTACTTC	NA	TRBD2	TRBV27	TRBJ2-7
CASRSQGDTQYF	TGCGCCAGCAGGTCACAGGGGGATACGCAGTATTTT	NA	TRBD1	TRBV5-1	TRBJ2-3
CASSYRTGSTGELFF	TGTGCCAGCAGTTATCGGACAGGGAGCACCGGGGAGCTGTTTTTT	NA	TRBD1	TRBV6-6	TRBJ2-2
CASSSLGYEKLFF	TGTGCCAGTAGTTCCCTGGGCTACGAAAAACTGTTTTTT	once	NA	TRBV19	TRBJ1-4
CASSGDQQGLSYEQYF	TGTGCCAGCAGCGGCGACCAACAGGGGCTCTCCTACGAGCAGTACTTC	NA	TRBD1	TRBV6-6	TRBJ2-7
CASSVATQAARGGELFF	TGTGCCAGCAGCGTAGCTACACAGGCGGCTAGGGGCGGGGAGCTGTTTTTT	NA	NA	TRBV9	TRBJ2-2
CASRPGLAGVNTGELFF	TGTGCCAGTAGACCGGGACTAGCGGGGGTCAACACCGGGGAGCTGTTTTTT	once	TRBD2	TRBV19	TRBJ2-2
CASSSGQGSYEQYF	TGTGCCAGCAGTTCGGGACAGGGCTCCTACGAGCAGTACTTC	NA	TRBD1	TRBV27	TRBJ2-7
CASTTSGGSYEQYF	TGTGCCAGCACGACTAGCGGGGGGTCCTACGAGCAGTACTTC	NA	TRBD2	TRBV6-1	TRBJ2-7
CASKQGRYSREQYF	TGTGCCAGTAAACAGGGGAGATATTCTCGGGAGCAGTACTTC	NA	TRBD1	TRBV19	TRBJ2-7
CASNIPGTAGGGTF	TGTGCCAGCAATATCCCCGGGACGGCAGGCGGGGGAACCTTC	NA	NA	TRBV28	TRBJ1-2
CASSLLLGNTEAFF	TGTGCCAGCAGCCTGCTCCTAGGGAACACTGAAGCTTTCTTT	NA	NA	TRBV6-5	TRBJ1-1
CASRPGQGMFNYGYTF	TGTGCCAGCAGGCCGGGACAGGGGATGTTTAACTATGGCTACACCTTC	NA	TRBD1	TRBV27	TRBJ1-2
CASSLLAGDNTGELFF	TGTGCCAGCAGCCTTCTAGCGGGTGATAACACCGGGGAGCTGTTTTTT	NA	TRBD2	TRBV5-6	TRBJ2-2
CASSLGAGGRDTEAFF	TGTGCCAGCAGCTTAGGTGCGGGTGGTAGGGACACTGAAGCTTTCTTT	NA	NA	TRBV11-3	TRBJ1-1
CASSPWGQESTDTQYF	TGTGCCAGCTCACCCTGGGGACAGGAGAGCACAGATACGCAGTATTTT	NA	TRBD1	TRBV18	TRBJ2-3
CASSLETGGYEQYF	TGTGCCAGCAGCTTGGAGACAGGGGGCTACGAGCAGTACTTC	NA	TRBD1	TRBV7-2	TRBJ2-7
CASSPWDRAREKLFF	TGTGCCAGCAGCCCGTGGGACAGGGCAAGGGAAAAACTGTTTTTT	NA	TRBD1	TRBV7-9	TRBJ1-4
CASSPYTGSERGNEQFF	TGTGCCAGCAGCCCATACACAGGGTCGGAACGCGGCAATGAGCAGTTCTTC	NA	NA	TRBV4-2	TRBJ2-1
CASSTGRGNYGYTF	TGTGCCAGTAGTACAGGAAGAGGGAACTATGGCTACACCTTC	NA	NA	TRBV19	TRBJ1-2
CASSPNRGGTEAFF	TGTGCCAGCTCACCAAACAGGGGAGGCACTGAAGCTTTCTTT	NA	TRBD1	TRBV18	TRBJ1-1
CASSFSSHSRGETQYF	TGTGCCAGCAGCTTCTCCTCCCATTCCAGAGGGGAGACCCAGTACTTC	NA	NA	TRBV7-9	TRBJ2-5
CASSPTDREAFF	TGTGCCAGCTCACCGACCGACAGGGAAGCTTTCTTT	NA	NA	TRBV18	TRBJ1-1
CASSIGLVDEQFF	TGTGCCAGTAGTATCGGACTAGTCGATGAGCAGTTCTTC	NA	TRBD2	TRBV19	TRBJ2-1
CASSRGSGTGGNQPQHF	TGCGCCAGCAGTCGAGGATCCGGGACAGGGGGTAATCAGCCCCAGCATTTT	NA	TRBD1	TRBV5-1	TRBJ1-5
CASSSRRLAGGSTDTQYF	TGTGCCAGCAGCTCACGAAGGTTAGCGGGAGGTAGCACAGATACGCAGTATTTT	NA	TRBD2	TRBV4-2	TRBJ2-3
CASPPKGQSEAFF	TGTGCCAGCCCTCCAAAGGGGCAGTCTGAAGCTTTCTTT	NA	NA	TRBV7-9	TRBJ1-1
CASTLGEGKETQYF	TGTGCCAGCACCCTCGGGGAGGGAAAAGAGACCCAGTACTTC	NA	TRBD2	TRBV11-2	TRBJ2-5
CASSLVGQGNTGELFF	TGCGCCAGCAGCTTGGTGGGACAGGGCAACACCGGGGAGCTGTTTTTT	NA	TRBD1	TRBV5-1	TRBJ2-2
CASSGSGGELFF	TGTGCCAGTAGCGGGAGCGGCGGGGAGCTGTTTTTT	NA	NA	TRBV19	TRBJ2-2
CATSRDSSSTDTQYF	TGTGCCACCAGCAGAGATTCCTCTTCCACAGATACGCAGTATTTT	NA	NA	TRBV15	TRBJ2-3
CASSFFAGVQGPPEQYF	TGTGCCAGCAGCTTTTTTGCGGGAGTCCAGGGACCTCCCGAGCAGTACTTC	once	TRBD2	TRBV7-9	TRBJ2-7
CASSTTGAKGDGVFF	TGTGCCAGCAGCACGACAGGAGCCAAGGGGGACGGGGTGTTTTTT	NA	NA	TRBV28	TRBJ1-4
CASSAQVNTEAFF	TGTGCCAGTAGTGCACAGGTAAACACTGAAGCTTTCTTT	NA	NA	TRBV19	TRBJ1-1
CASSSPGTGSYEQYF	TGTGCCAGCAGTTCGCCAGGGACAGGAAGCTACGAGCAGTACTTC	NA	TRBD1	TRBV28	TRBJ2-7
CASSITGSGNTIYF	TGTGCCAGTAGTATCACAGGCTCTGGAAACACCATATATTTT	NA	NA	TRBV19	TRBJ1-3
CASSRDSNYGYTF	TGTGCCAGCAGCCGGGACAGTAACTATGGCTACACCTTC	NA	TRBD1	TRBV28	TRBJ1-2
CASSRTQGGSYNEQFF	TGTGCCAGCAGCCGTACACAGGGGGGATCCTACAATGAGCAGTTCTTC	NA	TRBD1	TRBV7-2	TRBJ2-1
CASSQPQRGNEQFF	TGTGCCAGCAGCCAACCACAGCGGGGGAATGAGCAGTTCTTC	once	TRBD2	TRBV11-3	TRBJ2-1